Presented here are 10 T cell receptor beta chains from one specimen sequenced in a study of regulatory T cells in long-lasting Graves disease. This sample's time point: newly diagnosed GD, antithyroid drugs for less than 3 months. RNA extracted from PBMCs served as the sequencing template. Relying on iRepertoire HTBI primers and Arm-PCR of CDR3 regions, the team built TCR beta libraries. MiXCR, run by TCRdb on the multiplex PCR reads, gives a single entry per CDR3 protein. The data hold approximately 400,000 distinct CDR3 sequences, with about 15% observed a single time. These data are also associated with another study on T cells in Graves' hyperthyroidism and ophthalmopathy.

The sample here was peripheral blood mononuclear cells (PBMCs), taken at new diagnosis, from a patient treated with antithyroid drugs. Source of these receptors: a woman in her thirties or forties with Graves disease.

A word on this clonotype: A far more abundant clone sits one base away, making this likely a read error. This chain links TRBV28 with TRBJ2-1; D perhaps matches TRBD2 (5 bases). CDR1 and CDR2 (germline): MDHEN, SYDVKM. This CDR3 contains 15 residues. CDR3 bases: TGTGCCAGCAGTTTGATAGAGGGAGTTAGGGAGACCCAGTGCTTC. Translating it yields CASSLIEGVRETQCF.

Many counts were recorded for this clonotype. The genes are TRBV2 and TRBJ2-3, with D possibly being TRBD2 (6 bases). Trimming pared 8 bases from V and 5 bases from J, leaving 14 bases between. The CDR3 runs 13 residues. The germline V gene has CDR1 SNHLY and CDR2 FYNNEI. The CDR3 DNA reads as TGTGCCAGCGGACCGGGAGCAGGAGATACGCAGTATTTT. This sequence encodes CASGPGAGDTQYF.

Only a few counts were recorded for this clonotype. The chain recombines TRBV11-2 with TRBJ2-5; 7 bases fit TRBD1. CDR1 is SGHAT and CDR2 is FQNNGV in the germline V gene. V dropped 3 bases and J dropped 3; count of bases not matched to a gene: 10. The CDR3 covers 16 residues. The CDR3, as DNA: TGTGCCAGCAGCTTGAGTTGGGACAGCGCTAAAGAGACCCAGTACTTC. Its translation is CASSLSWDSAKETQYF.

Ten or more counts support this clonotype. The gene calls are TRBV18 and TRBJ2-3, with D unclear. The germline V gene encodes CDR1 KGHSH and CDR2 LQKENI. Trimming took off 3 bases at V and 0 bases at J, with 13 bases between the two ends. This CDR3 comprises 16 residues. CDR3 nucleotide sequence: TGTGCCAGCTCACCTCTCCGACCTGCTAGCACAGATACGCAGTATTTT. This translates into CASSPLRPASTDTQYF.

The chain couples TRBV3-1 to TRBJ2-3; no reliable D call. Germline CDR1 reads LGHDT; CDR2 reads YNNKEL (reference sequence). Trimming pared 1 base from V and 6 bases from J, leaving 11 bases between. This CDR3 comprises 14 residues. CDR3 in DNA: TGTGCCAGCAGCCAAGGAAACATGGTGGATACGCAGTATTTT. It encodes CASSQGNMVDTQYF.

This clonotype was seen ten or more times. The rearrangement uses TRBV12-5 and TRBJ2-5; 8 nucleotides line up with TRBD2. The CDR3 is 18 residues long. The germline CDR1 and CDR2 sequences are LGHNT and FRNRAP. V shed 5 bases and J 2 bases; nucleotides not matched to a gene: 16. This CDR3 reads CASGGSVGGGRAQETQYF. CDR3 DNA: TGTGCTAGTGGTGGCTCGGTCGGGGGGGGGAGGGCTCAAGAGACCCAGTACTTC. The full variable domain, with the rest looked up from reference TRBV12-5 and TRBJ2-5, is DARVTQTPRHKVTEMGQEVTMRCQPILGHNTVFWYRQTMMQGLELLAYFRNRAPLDDSGMPKDRFSAEMPDATLATLKIQPSEPRDSAVYFCASGGSVGGGRAQETQYFGPGTRLLVL.

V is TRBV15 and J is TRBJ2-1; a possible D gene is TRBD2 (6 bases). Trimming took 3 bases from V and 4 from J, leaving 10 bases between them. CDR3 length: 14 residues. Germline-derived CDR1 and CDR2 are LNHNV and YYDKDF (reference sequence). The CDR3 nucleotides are TGTGCCACCAGCAGGGCTAGCGATTACAATGAGCAGTTCTTC. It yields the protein CATSRASDYNEQFF.

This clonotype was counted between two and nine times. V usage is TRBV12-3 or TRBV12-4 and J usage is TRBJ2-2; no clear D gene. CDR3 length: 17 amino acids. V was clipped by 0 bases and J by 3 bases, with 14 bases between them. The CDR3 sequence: CASSLAFVGRHTGELFF. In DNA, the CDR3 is TGTGCCAGCAGTTTAGCGTTCGTGGGAAGACACACCGGGGAGCTGTTTTTT.

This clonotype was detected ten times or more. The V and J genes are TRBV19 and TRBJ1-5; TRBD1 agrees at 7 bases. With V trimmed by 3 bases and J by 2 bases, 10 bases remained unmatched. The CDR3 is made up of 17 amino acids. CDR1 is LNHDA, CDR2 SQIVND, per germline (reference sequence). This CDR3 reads CASSIWQGEWGNQPQHF. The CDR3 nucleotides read TGTGCCAGTAGTATTTGGCAGGGGGAATGGGGCAATCAGCCCCAGCATTTT.

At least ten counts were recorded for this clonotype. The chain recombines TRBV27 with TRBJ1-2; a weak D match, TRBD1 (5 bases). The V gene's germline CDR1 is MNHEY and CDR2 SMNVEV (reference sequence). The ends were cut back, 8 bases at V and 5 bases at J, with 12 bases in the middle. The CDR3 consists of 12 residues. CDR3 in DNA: TGTGCCAGCGCTGGACACGATTATGGCTACACCTTC. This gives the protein CASAGHDYGYTF.